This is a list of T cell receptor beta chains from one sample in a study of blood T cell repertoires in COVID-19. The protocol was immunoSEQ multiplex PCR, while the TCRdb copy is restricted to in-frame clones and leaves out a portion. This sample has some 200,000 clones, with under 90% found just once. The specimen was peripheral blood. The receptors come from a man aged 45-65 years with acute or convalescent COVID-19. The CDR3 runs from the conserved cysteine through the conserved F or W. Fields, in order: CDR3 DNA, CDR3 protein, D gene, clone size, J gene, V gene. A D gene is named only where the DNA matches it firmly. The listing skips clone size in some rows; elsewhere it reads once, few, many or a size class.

DNA: TGTGCCAGCAGCGCCCGACAAGCTAACTATGGCTACACCTTC
CDR3: CASSARQANYGYTF
D: -
size: -
J: TRBJ1-2
V: TRBV11-1

DNA: TGTGCCAGCAGTTACTCACTAGCGGGGGGTTACGAGCAGTACTTC
CDR3: CASSYSLAGGYEQYF
D: TRBD2
size: -
J: TRBJ2-7
V: TRBV6-5

DNA: TGTGCCAGCAGTTACGGCAGGGGGCTGAACACTGAAGCTTTCTTT
CDR3: CASSYGRGLNTEAFF
D: TRBD1
size: -
J: TRBJ1-1
V: TRBV6-5

DNA: TGTGCCAGTAATGGACAGGCCTTCGGAAATGAAAAACTGTTTTTT
CDR3: CASNGQAFGNEKLFF
D: TRBD1
size: -
J: TRBJ1-4
V: TRBV19

DNA: TGTGCCAGCAGCTCGCGGACTAGCGGCTCCTACGAGCAGTACTTC
CDR3: CASSSRTSGSYEQYF
D: TRBD2
size: few
J: TRBJ2-7
V: TRBV7-9

DNA: TGTGCCAGCAGCCGGGACAGGGGGCCTTACGAGCAGTACTTC
CDR3: CASSRDRGPYEQYF
D: TRBD1
size: -
J: TRBJ2-7
V: TRBV13

DNA: TGTGCCAGTACCGACAGGGGACTCGACTATGGCTACACCTTC
CDR3: CASTDRGLDYGYTF
D: TRBD1
size: once
J: TRBJ1-2
V: TRBV19

DNA: TGTGCCAGCAGCCCGATGGCGTTACAGAGCTATGGCTACACCTTC
CDR3: CASSPMALQSYGYTF
D: -
size: -
J: TRBJ1-2
V: TRBV14

DNA: TGTGCCTGGAGTATACGGACAGGGAATGGGAAACTGTTTTTT
CDR3: CAWSIRTGNGKLFF
D: TRBD1
size: -
J: TRBJ1-4
V: TRBV30

DNA: TGTGCCTGGACCTCGCAAGGGGCCACTGAAGCTTTCTTT
CDR3: CAWTSQGATEAFF
D: -
size: -
J: TRBJ1-1
V: TRBV30

DNA: TGCGCCAGCAGCTTACAATCGGGTAATGAAAAACTGTTTTTT
CDR3: CASSLQSGNEKLFF
D: -
size: -
J: TRBJ1-4
V: TRBV5-1

DNA: TGTGCCAGCAGTGAATGGTCGGGGGGAAACACTGAAGCTTTCTTT
CDR3: CASSEWSGGNTEAFF
D: -
size: -
J: TRBJ1-1
V: TRBV25-1

DNA: TGCAGCGCTAGACAGGATAATCAGCCCCAGCATTTT
CDR3: CSARQDNQPQHF
D: -
size: -
J: TRBJ1-5
V: TRBV29-1

DNA: TGTGCCAGTAGTACACGGACAGCGAACACCGGGGAGCTGTTTTTT
CDR3: CASSTRTANTGELFF
D: -
size: -
J: TRBJ2-2
V: TRBV19

DNA: TGTGCCAGTAGTCCCGGACAGGCCTTAGGTCAGCCCCAGCATTTT
CDR3: CASSPGQALGQPQHF
D: TRBD1
size: -
J: TRBJ1-5
V: TRBV19

DNA: TGTGCCAGCAAACGTGGGGGCGAGGGGCAGCCCCAGCATTTT
CDR3: CASKRGGEGQPQHF
D: -
size: -
J: TRBJ1-5
V: TRBV19

DNA: TGTGCCAGCAGTATTAGACAGGGGGGAGATCAGCCCCAGCATTTT
CDR3: CASSIRQGGDQPQHF
D: TRBD1
size: -
J: TRBJ1-5
V: TRBV27

DNA: TGTGCCATCAGGAGGGACAGACAAGAGACCCAGTACTTC
CDR3: CAIRRDRQETQYF
D: TRBD1
size: -
J: TRBJ2-5
V: TRBV10-3

DNA: TGCGCCAGCAGTGCCCTCGGGGGTAGAAATCAGCCCCAGCATTTT
CDR3: CASSALGGRNQPQHF
D: -
size: once
J: TRBJ1-5
V: TRBV10-2

DNA: TGCGCCAGCAGTCCGGGCGGGACAGGGGCCACCGGGGAGCTGTTTTTT
CDR3: CASSPGGTGATGELFF
D: TRBD1
size: -
J: TRBJ2-2
V: TRBV10-2

DNA: TGTGCCAGCTCACCAGGACAGGGTTTTGGAAACACCATATATTTT
CDR3: CASSPGQGFGNTIYF
D: TRBD1
size: once
J: TRBJ1-3
V: TRBV18

DNA: TGTGCCAGCAGCTGGCTGGACAGCTCCTACAATGAGCAGTTCTTC
CDR3: CASSWLDSSYNEQFF
D: -
size: -
J: TRBJ2-1
V: TRBV5-5

DNA: TGCGCCAGCAGCAGACCACGGGGGAGCTCCTACAATGAGCAGTTCTTC
CDR3: CASSRPRGSSYNEQFF
D: -
size: -
J: TRBJ2-1
V: TRBV10-2

DNA: TGTGCCAGCAGCCTCTGGACCGGGGGAGGCCCAGATACGCAGTATTTT
CDR3: CASSLWTGGGPDTQYF
D: -
size: -
J: TRBJ2-3
V: TRBV5-6

DNA: TGTGCCAGCTCACCATCAACAGGGGCGGGTGAGCAGTTCTTC
CDR3: CASSPSTGAGEQFF
D: TRBD1
size: -
J: TRBJ2-1
V: TRBV18

DNA: TGTGCCAGCAGTGATTGGACAGGGCGTGAGCAGTACTTC
CDR3: CASSDWTGREQYF
D: TRBD1
size: -
J: TRBJ2-7
V: TRBV6-1

DNA: TGTGCCAGCTCACCGGGACAGGGGACGGTAAATGAGCAGTTCTTC
CDR3: CASSPGQGTVNEQFF
D: TRBD1
size: -
J: TRBJ2-1
V: TRBV18

DNA: TGTGCCAGCAGCACCGGGGGGGCCGGCTACACCTTC
CDR3: CASSTGGAGYTF
D: -
size: -
J: TRBJ1-2
V: TRBV14

DNA: TGTGCCACCAAATTGGCAGCGGGTAGCACAGATACGCAGTATTTT
CDR3: CATKLAAGSTDTQYF
D: -
size: -
J: TRBJ2-3
V: TRBV2

DNA: TGTGCCAGCAGCCGCGGAAGTAATGGCTACACCTTC
CDR3: CASSRGSNGYTF
D: -
size: once
J: TRBJ1-2
V: TRBV5-6

DNA: TGCGCCAGCAGTCCTGAGACAGGGGCGGACTATGGCTACACCTTC
CDR3: CASSPETGADYGYTF
D: TRBD1
size: -
J: TRBJ1-2
V: TRBV10-2

DNA: TGTGCCAGCTCAGGGACAGGGGCTAGCAATCAGCCCCAGCATTTT
CDR3: CASSGTGASNQPQHF
D: TRBD1
size: -
J: TRBJ1-5
V: TRBV18

DNA: TGCAGCGTGACAGGGCTTAATGAAAAACTGTTTTTT
CDR3: CSVTGLNEKLFF
D: TRBD1
size: -
J: TRBJ1-4
V: TRBV29-1

DNA: TGTGCCAGCAGTTTAGGACAGGTGGCGTATTTT
CDR3: CASSLGQVAYF
D: -
size: -
J: TRBJ2-3
V: TRBV12-3/TRBV12-4

DNA: TGTGCCAGCAGCCCCGGGACACGGTCCAGAGCTTTCTTT
CDR3: CASSPGTRSRAFF
D: -
size: -
J: TRBJ1-1
V: TRBV3-1/TRBV3-2

DNA: TGTGCCAGCAGTTACTCGATCGGGGGGACCTACGAGCAGTACTTC
CDR3: CASSYSIGGTYEQYF
D: TRBD2
size: once
J: TRBJ2-7
V: TRBV6-5

DNA: TGTGCCAGCAGTTACGTCCTAGCAGATCAGCCCCAGCATTTT
CDR3: CASSYVLADQPQHF
D: -
size: -
J: TRBJ1-5
V: TRBV6-6

DNA: TGTGCCAGCAGCTTGGGCACCAACTATGGCTACACCTTC
CDR3: CASSLGTNYGYTF
D: -
size: -
J: TRBJ1-2
V: TRBV11-2

DNA: TGTGCCAGCAGCTTAGCCCCCTCGACAGGACGGAACACTGAAGCTTTCTTT
CDR3: CASSLAPSTGRNTEAFF
D: -
size: once
J: TRBJ1-1
V: TRBV11-2

DNA: TGTGCCAGCAGTCAGGGGCTCCATAATTCACCCCTCCACTTT
CDR3: CASSQGLHNSPLHF
D: -
size: -
J: TRBJ1-6
V: TRBV27